This T cell receptor (beta chain) was captured by sequencing in a study of cytomegalovirus exposure and HLA in healthy donors. PCR was performed using 60 Vbeta and 13 Jbeta primers. In the study's own analysis: Later, roughly 77 million unique TCR beta chains were counted in an analysis, and some 10 million of them were shared. TCRdb keeps only in-frame clones here, not all; method: immunoSEQ multiplex PCR. Clone size and V and J calls were adopted from that table, with D and trimming inferred from the DNA. Among roughly 97,000 clones listed, approximately 78% were seen once. Germline lookup yields CDR1 GTSNPN and CDR2 SVGIG (reference sequence). CDR3 length: 18 residues. V shed 0 bases, J shed 7 bases, and the junction held 17 bases outside the gene matches.

Material: PBMCs. The sequence was obtained from a woman aged 40 to 50 in good health and CMV-seronegative. V gene TRBV30 combines with J gene TRBJ2-1; 8 positions agree with TRBD2. CDR3 bases: TGTGCCTGGAGTGTACTTGGTCCGGGACTAGGTGTTAGTAATGAGCAGTTCTTC. It codes for CAWSVLGPGLGVSNEQFF.